The source of this TCR beta chain is a study of T-cell reconstitution after alpha-beta-depleted transplantation in children. Library preparation (for TCRbeta) was performed with unique molecular identifiers. TCRdb independently ran MiXCR on the PCR reads; one entry per CDR3 protein. The top ten hold around 14% of the sample, which has roughly 90,000 distinct CDR3 sequences, 9.5% to 15% seen once. The V and J ends lost 0 bases and 1 base respectively, with 12 bases between them. Germline V lookup: CDR1 SGHRS, CDR2 YFSETQ. The CDR3 covers 16 residues. This clonotype is labeled large (0.1 to 1%). V usage is TRBV5-1 and J usage is TRBJ2-3; D uncertain. The sequencing used PBMCs from the stem cell graft donor, collected from the stem cell graft. The sequence was collected from a human donor who donated a stem cell graft to a child with inherited bone marrow failure. CDR3 in amino acids: CASSLDVFGGTDTQYF. In nucleotides, the CDR3 is TGCGCCAGCAGCTTGGATGTATTCGGCGGCACAGATACGCAGTATTTT.